This T cell receptor (beta chain) was observed in a study of blood T cell repertoires in COVID-19. Study-wide context: Italy, Spain and the United States were the sources of the convalescent and acute COVID-19 samples. Nucleic acid was either cDNA or gDNA, and it came from T cells, B-cell-depleted T cells, or PBMCs.

Assay: immunoSEQ multiplex PCR; the TCRdb copy retains only in-frame clones and omits some. The repertoire holds under 400,000 clones, with roughly 90% as singletons. All enrollees were roughly 18 to 90 years old and from about 24 US areas. Participants in the exposed group had met a COVID-19 case in the 2 weeks before joining the study. Losses at the gene ends were 0 bases for V and 6 bases for J; bases not matched to a gene: 7. The length of the CDR3 is 15 residues. Germline CDR1 reads SGDLS; CDR2 reads YYNGEE. This sequence joins TRBV9 and TRBJ2-7, with 9 bases lining up with TRBD2. Material for sequencing was PBMCs or T cells enriched from blood (not recorded which). This clonotype was obtained from a woman in her 30s who had been exposed to COVID-19. For the CDR3, the DNA is TGTGCCAGCAGCGTAGGGCCTAGCGGGATGGGCGAGCAGTACTTC. This translates into CASSVGPSGMGEQYF.